The 10 T cell receptor beta chains in this list originate from one sample, sequenced in a study of shared clonotypes between healthy human individuals. Repertoires were generated with immunoSEQ multiplex PCR, while TCRdb's copy carries only in-frame clones and drops some. The table lists about 2.3 million clones, about 92% of them singletons. Sequencing was done on a sample of naive CD4+ T cells from PBMCs. Subset specified: CD45RA+ positively selected. The receptors here all came from a man younger than 35 in good health. Some clones in this sample may be carry-over from other donors' samples.

The J gene is TRBJ1-2, the V gene TRBV5-1; TRBD1 matches at 9 bases. The CDR3 has 13 amino acids. V shed 3 bases, J shed 6 bases, and the junction held 3 bases outside the gene matches. Germline lookup yields CDR1 SGHRS and CDR2 YFSETQ. In nucleotides, the CDR3 is TGCGCCAGCAGCTCCCGGGACAGGGATGGCTACACCTTC. Translation: CASSSRDRDGYTF. The full variable domain, its missing parts supplied by reference TRBV5-1 and TRBJ1-2, is KAGVTQTPRYLIKTRGQQVTLSCSPISGHRSVSWYQQTPGQGLQFLFEYFSETQRNKGNFPGRFSGRQFSNSRSEMNVSTLELGDSALYLCASSSRDRDGYTFGSGTRLTVV.

The chain has TRBV2 and TRBJ1-5; 7 bases line up with TRBD1. CDR1 and CDR2 (germline): SNHLY, FYNNEI. CDR3 size: 14 residues. After removal of 9 bases from V and 0 bases from J, the junction contained 5 bases not matched to a gene. The CDR3 DNA reads as TGTGCCAGTCACGACAGGGTTAGCAATCAGCCCCAGCATTTT. Protein product: CASHDRVSNQPQHF.

The CDR3 DNA reads as TGTGCCAGCAGCCAAGCTTCAGGGATACGTCTCGGCGAGCAGTACTTC. It is translated as CASSQASGIRLGEQYF. The chain joins TRBV4-2 to TRBJ2-7; perhaps TRBD1 as D (5 bases). The CDR3 sequence is 16 residues long. V was pared by 1 base and J by 6 bases, with 19 bases between. CDR1 LGHNA and CDR2 YNFKEQ come from the germline V gene.

The chain employs TRBV5-1 and TRBJ2-1; the D gene is possibly TRBD2 (5 bases). V lost 2 bases to trimming and J lost 8 bases, with 11 bases between them. Germline CDR1 SGHRS, CDR2 YFSETQ. The CDR3 has 13 amino acids. The CDR3 bases are TGCGCCAGCAGCTTAATGGACTCGCATGAGCAGTTCTTC. This translates into CASSLMDSHEQFF.

The gene calls are TRBV5-1 and TRBJ2-5; maybe TRBD1 (6 bases). Germline values: CDR1 SGHRS, CDR2 YFSETQ. The CDR3 is 16 amino acids. Trimming cost V 1 base and J 4 bases, with 17 bases left between them. The CDR3 reads CASSLNAGTFPETQYF. The DNA of the CDR3 is TGCGCCAGCAGCTTGAATGCAGGGACATTCCCAGAGACCCAGTACTTC.

J is TRBJ2-5 and V is TRBV29-1; D not certain. Trimming pared 5 bases from V and 5 bases from J, leaving 15 bases between. The CDR3 spans 13 residues. In germline, CDR1 is SQVTM, CDR2 ANQGSEA. The CDR3 region has the DNA TGCAGCGTTAACGGTGGAGTTGGGGAGACCCAGTACTTC. Its translation is CSVNGGVGETQYF.

Concerning this clone: Additional DNA sequences in this sample encode the identical CDR3. CDR3 residues: CAISESTEKLFF. The DNA of the CDR3 is TGTGCCATCAGTGAGTCGACGGAAAAACTGTTTTTT. This chain uses TRBV10-3 with TRBJ1-4; no firm D call. The germline V gene encodes CDR1 ENHRY and CDR2 SYGVKD. The CDR3 is 12 residues long. Trimming removed 0 bases from V and 8 bases from J, with 4 bases in between.

The chain uses TRBV9 and TRBJ2-1; 7 bases are shared with TRBD1. In germline, CDR1 is SGDLS, CDR2 YYNGEE. The V and J ends lost 1 base and 3 bases, in that order; junction bases with no gene match: 4. The CDR3 spans 15 residues. CDR3 bases: TGTGCCAGCAGCGTAAAGGGGGCTGGCTACAATGAGCAGTTCTTC. It is translated as CASSVKGAGYNEQFF.

This sequence joins TRBV9 and TRBJ2-2; D uncertain. Trimming took 3 bases from V and 4 from J, leaving 16 bases between them. The CDR3 is 16 residues long. Germline V gene data show CDR1 as SGDLS and CDR2 as YYNGEE. The CDR3 DNA is TGTGCCAGCAGCGACCCGCCGGCCCTGGGCACCGGGGAGCTGTTTTTT. This translates into CASSDPPALGTGELFF. Full variable domain (rest looked up from reference TRBV9 and TRBJ2-2): DSGVTQTPKHLITATGQRVTLRCSPRSGDLSVYWYQQSLDQGLQFLIQYYNGEERAKGNILERFSAQQFPDLHSELNLSSLELGDSALYFCASSDPPALGTGELFFGEGSRLTVL.

The chain is built from TRBV6-9 and TRBJ2-3, with D hard to call. Per germline, CDR1 MNHGY and CDR2 SVAAGI. The CDR3 consists of 11 residues. The V gene lost 6 bases and the J gene lost 11 bases, with 12 bases spanning the gap. In DNA form, the CDR3 reads TGTGCCAGCAGGACGGACCGCCGGCAGTATTTT. It yields the protein CASRTDRRQYF.